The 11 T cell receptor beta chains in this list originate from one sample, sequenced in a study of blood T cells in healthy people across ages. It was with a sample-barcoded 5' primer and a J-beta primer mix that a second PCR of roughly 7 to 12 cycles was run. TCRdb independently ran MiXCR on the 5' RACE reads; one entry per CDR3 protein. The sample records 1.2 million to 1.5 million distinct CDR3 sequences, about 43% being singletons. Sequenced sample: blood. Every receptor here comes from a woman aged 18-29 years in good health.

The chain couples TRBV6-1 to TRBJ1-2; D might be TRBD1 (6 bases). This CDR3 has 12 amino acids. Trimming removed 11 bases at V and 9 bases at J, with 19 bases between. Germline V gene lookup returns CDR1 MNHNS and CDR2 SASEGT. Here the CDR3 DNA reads TGTGCCGGTGGAGCCGGGACAAATAGCTACACCTTC. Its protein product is CAGGAGTNSYTF.

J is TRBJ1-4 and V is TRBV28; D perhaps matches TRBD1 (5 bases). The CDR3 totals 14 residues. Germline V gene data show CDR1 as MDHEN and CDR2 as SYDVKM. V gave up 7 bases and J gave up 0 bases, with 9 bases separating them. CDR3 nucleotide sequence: TGTGCCAGCACCCAGGGCGCAACTAATGAAAAACTGTTTTTT. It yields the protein CASTQGATNEKLFF.

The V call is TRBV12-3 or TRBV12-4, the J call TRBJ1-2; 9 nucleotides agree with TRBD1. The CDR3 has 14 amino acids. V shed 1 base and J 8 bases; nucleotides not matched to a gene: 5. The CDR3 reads CASSLGTGAPGYTF. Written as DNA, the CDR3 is TGTGCCAGCAGTTTAGGGACAGGGGCGCCCGGCTACACCTTC.

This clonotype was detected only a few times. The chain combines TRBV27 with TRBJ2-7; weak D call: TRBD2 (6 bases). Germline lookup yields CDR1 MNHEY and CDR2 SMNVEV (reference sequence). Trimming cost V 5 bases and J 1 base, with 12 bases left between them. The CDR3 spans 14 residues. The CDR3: CASSPYSGSYEQYF. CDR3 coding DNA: TGTGCCAGCAGTCCCTATAGCGGTTCCTACGAGCAGTACTTC.

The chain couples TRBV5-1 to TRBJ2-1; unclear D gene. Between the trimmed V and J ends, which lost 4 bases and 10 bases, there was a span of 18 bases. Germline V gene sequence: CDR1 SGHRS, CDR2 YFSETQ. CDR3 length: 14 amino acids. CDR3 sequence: CASSPSALSYEQFF. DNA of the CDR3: TGCGCCAGCAGCCCCTCGGCGCTATCCTACGAGCAGTTCTTC.

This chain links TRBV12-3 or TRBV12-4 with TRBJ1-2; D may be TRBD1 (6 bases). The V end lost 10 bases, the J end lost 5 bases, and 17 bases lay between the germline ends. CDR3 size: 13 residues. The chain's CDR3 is CAITGRGIYGYTF. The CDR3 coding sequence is TGTGCCATAACGGGCAGGGGAATTTATGGCTACACCTTC.

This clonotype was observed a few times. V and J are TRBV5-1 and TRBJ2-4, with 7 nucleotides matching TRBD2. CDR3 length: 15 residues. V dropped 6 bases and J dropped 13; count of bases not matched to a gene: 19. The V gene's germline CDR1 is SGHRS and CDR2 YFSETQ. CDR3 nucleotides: TGCGCCAGCACCGCGGGCGGGAGCAGGGTCGATGAGCAGTACTTC. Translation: CASTAGGSRVDEQYF.

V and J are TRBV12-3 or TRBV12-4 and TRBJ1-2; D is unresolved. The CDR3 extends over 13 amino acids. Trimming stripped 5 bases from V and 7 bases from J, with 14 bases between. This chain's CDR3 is CASSREGFCGYTF. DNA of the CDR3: TGTGCCAGCAGTCGGGAGGGATTTTGTGGCTACACCTTC.

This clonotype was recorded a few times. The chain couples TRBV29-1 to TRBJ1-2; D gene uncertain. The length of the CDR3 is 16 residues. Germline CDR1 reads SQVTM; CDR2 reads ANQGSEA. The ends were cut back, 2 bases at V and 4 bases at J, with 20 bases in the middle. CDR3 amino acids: CSVERGRDQVGYGYTF. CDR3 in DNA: TGCAGCGTTGAAAGAGGGAGAGACCAGGTTGGCTATGGCTACACCTTC.

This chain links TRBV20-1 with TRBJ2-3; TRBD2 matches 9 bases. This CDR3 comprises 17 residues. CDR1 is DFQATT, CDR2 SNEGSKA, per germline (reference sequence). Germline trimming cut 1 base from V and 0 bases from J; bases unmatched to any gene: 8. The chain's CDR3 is CSARAPSGDLSTDTQYF. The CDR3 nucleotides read TGCAGTGCTAGAGCCCCTAGCGGGGATCTTAGCACAGATACGCAGTATTTT.

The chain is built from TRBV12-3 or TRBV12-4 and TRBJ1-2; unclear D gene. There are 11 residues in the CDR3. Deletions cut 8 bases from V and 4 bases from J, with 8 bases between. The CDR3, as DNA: TGTGCCAGCCTCGGGTCCTATGGCTACACCTTC. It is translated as CASLGSYGYTF.